One and the same sample provided the 28 T cell receptor beta chains below, sequenced in a study of T cell responses to AZD1222 COVID-19 vaccine. The data were produced by immunoSEQ multiplex PCR, yet TCRdb's version contains in-frame clones alone and is incomplete. The sample contains 120,000 to 150,000 clones, about nine tenths of which appear only once. Specimen: peripheral blood, collected on day 0 of AZD1222 vaccination. The receptors were gathered from an adult in good health.

The chain combines TRBV5-1 with TRBJ2-3; D ambiguous. CDR1 and CDR2 (germline): SGHRS, YFSETQ. This CDR3 has 16 residues. Deletions cut 1 base from V and 6 bases from J, with 18 bases between. The CDR3 reads CASSLSFSKVADTQYF. The CDR3 DNA is TGCGCCAGCAGCTTGTCATTCTCGAAAGTGGCGGATACGCAGTATTTT. The whole variable domain, filled in from reference TRBV5-1 and TRBJ2-3, reads KAGVTQTPRYLIKTRGQQVTLSCSPISGHRSVSWYQQTPGQGLQFLFEYFSETQRNKGNFPGRFSGRQFSNSRSEMNVSTLELGDSALYLCASSLSFSKVADTQYFGPGTRLTVL.

The chain joins TRBV19 to TRBJ1-1; D is unresolved. With 6 bases removed from V and 7 bases from J, the gap between germline ends came to 15 bases. Per germline, CDR1 LNHDA and CDR2 SQIVND (reference sequence). This CDR3 contains 13 residues. The CDR3 DNA follows: TGTGCCAGTAGCATTGGGCTCGGTAATGAAGCTTTCTTT. Its protein is CASSIGLGNEAFF.

In this sample, this clone turned up once. The chain joins TRBV2 to TRBJ1-5; TRBD1 is a possible D gene (5 bases). The germline gives CDR1 SNHLY, CDR2 FYNNEI. Trimming stripped 0 bases from V and 2 bases from J, with 14 bases between. This CDR3 region has 17 residues. The DNA for the CDR3 is TGTGCCAGCAGTGAAGCAGGCGGAGGGGCGGGCAATCAGCCCCAGCATTTT. Protein sequence: CASSEAGGGAGNQPQHF.

This rearrangement joins TRBV3-1 (or the pseudogene TRBV3-2) to TRBJ2-5, with 11 bases matching TRBD2. Germline V gene sequence: CDR1 LGHDT, CDR2 YNNKEL (reference sequence). This CDR3 has 16 amino acids. V shed 0 bases, J shed 5 bases, and the junction held 5 bases outside the gene matches. The CDR3 loop reads CASSQDASGRRETQYF. CDR3 nucleotide sequence: TGTGCCAGCAGCCAAGACGCTAGCGGGAGGCGGGAGACCCAGTACTTC.

This chain joins TRBV6-5 and TRBJ1-2; D ambiguous. V was cut by 8 bases and J by 4 bases, with 14 bases left in between. Looked up from germline, CDR1 is MNHEY and CDR2 is SVGAGI. CDR3 length equals 13 residues. CDR3 loop: CASRYGAFYGYTF. In nucleotides, the CDR3 is TGTGCCAGCCGATACGGCGCCTTCTATGGCTACACCTTC.

J is TRBJ1-1 and V is TRBV7-2; 9 bases are shared with TRBD1. CDR3 length: 15 amino acids. Germline loops: CDR1 SGHTA, CDR2 FQGNSA. The junction had 8 bases not matched to a gene; V was cut back by 5 bases and J by 4 bases. This chain's CDR3 is CASSPPTGGSTEAFF. The CDR3 bases are TGTGCCAGCAGCCCGCCGACAGGGGGGAGCACTGAAGCTTTCTTT.

This clone was seen a few times. The chain joins TRBV6-5 to TRBJ1-4; no firm D call. The CDR3 contains 12 residues. Per the germline V gene, CDR1 is MNHEY and CDR2 is SVGAGI. Trimming stripped 5 bases from V and 3 bases from J, with 4 bases between. The chain's CDR3 is CASSRANEKLFF. The CDR3 region has the DNA TGTGCCAGCAGTAGGGCTAATGAAAAACTGTTTTTT.

This rearrangement joins TRBV1 to TRBJ1-1. TRBV1 is a listed pseudogene. This CDR3 contains 19 residues. The chain's CDR3 is CTSSREDSTMDTPNTEAFF. The DNA of the CDR3 is TGCACCAGCAGCCGGGAGGATTCCACCATGGACACCCCGAACACTGAAGCTTTCTTT.

The V gene is TRBV24-1, the J gene TRBJ2-1; D is uncertain. V gave up 1 base and J gave up 8 bases, with 14 bases separating them. Germline values: CDR1 KGHDR, CDR2 SFDVKD. The length of the CDR3 is 15 residues. CDR3 region: CATSDLVRPRDEQFF. CDR3 in DNA: TGTGCCACCAGTGATTTAGTCAGGCCAAGGGATGAGCAGTTCTTC.

The chain couples TRBV7-3 to TRBJ2-7; D is perhaps TRBD2 (5 bases). The V end was cut by 5 bases, the J end by 1 base, with 12 bases between. There are 14 residues in the CDR3. Germline V gene lookup returns CDR1 SGHTA and CDR2 FQGTGA. CDR3 loop: CASSPAGRSYEQYF. In DNA form, the CDR3 reads TGTGCCAGCAGCCCCGCGGGCAGGTCCTACGAGCAGTACTTC.

CDR3 in DNA: TGTGCCAGCAGTTACGCGGGAGATGGGGGGGAGCTGTTTTTT. Translating gives CASSYAGDGGELFF. J is TRBJ2-2 and V is TRBV6-2 or TRBV6-3, with 7 nucleotides matching TRBD2. This CDR3 spans 14 amino acids. The germline gives CDR1 MNHEY, CDR2 SVGEGT. With 2 bases clipped from V and 8 bases from J, the junction kept 5 bases outside the gene matches.

The chain recombines TRBV11-1 with TRBJ2-2, with D unclear. CDR1 is SGHAT and CDR2 is FQDESV in the germline V gene (reference sequence). V was cut by 7 bases and J by 0 bases, with 15 bases left in between. This CDR3 is 16 amino acids long. The CDR3 protein is CASTRRVQANTGELFF. The CDR3 nucleotides are TGTGCCAGCACCCGACGGGTCCAGGCGAACACCGGGGAGCTGTTTTTT.

V usage is TRBV14 and J usage is TRBJ1-2; D possibly corresponds to TRBD1 (6 bases). Trimming cost V 9 bases and J 8 bases, with 16 bases left between them. CDR1 is SGHDN, CDR2 FVKESK, per germline. This CDR3 contains 12 residues. The CDR3 loop reads CASRNRVDGYTF. The CDR3 coding sequence is TGTGCCAGTCGTAACAGGGTGGACGGCTACACCTTC.

The chain links TRBV6-6 to TRBJ1-2; D perhaps matches TRBD1 (5 bases). The CDR3 sequence is 15 residues long. Germline V gene lookup returns CDR1 MNHNY and CDR2 SVGAGI (reference sequence). The germline V and J ends were trimmed by 5 bases and 3 bases, with 16 bases remaining between them. The CDR3 coding sequence is TGTGCCAGCAGTGGGTTCGGGGGGGAGGACTATGGCTACACCTTC. It yields the protein CASSGFGGEDYGYTF.

This clone came up once. The chain is built from TRBV18 and TRBJ1-4, with D unclear. Germline V CDR1 and CDR2: KGHSH, LQKENI. CDR3 length: 13 residues. The germline V and J ends were trimmed by 1 base and 7 bases, with 7 bases remaining between them. The CDR3 spells CASSPREAEKLFF. The DNA for the CDR3 is TGTGCCAGCTCACCACGGGAGGCTGAAAAACTGTTTTTT.

The gene calls are TRBV2 and TRBJ1-1, with a weak D call TRBD1 (6 bases). Looked up from germline, CDR1 is SNHLY and CDR2 is FYNNEI. CDR3 length: 13 residues. Trimming took off 6 bases at V and 1 base at J, with 9 bases between the two ends. The CDR3 sequence is CASRRTANTEAFF. CDR3 nucleotide sequence: TGTGCCAGCAGAAGGACAGCGAACACTGAAGCTTTCTTT.

The chain has TRBV3-1 (or the pseudogene TRBV3-2) and TRBJ2-3; the D gene is possibly TRBD2 (6 bases). Trimming removed 6 bases from V and 2 bases from J, with 15 bases in between. Looked up from germline, CDR1 is LGHDT and CDR2 is YNNKEL (reference sequence). There are 15 residues in the CDR3. The CDR3: CASSPDRGNTDTQYF. The CDR3 DNA reads TGTGCCAGCAGTCCCGACCGGGGGAACACAGATACGCAGTATTTT.

The chain couples TRBV6-5 to TRBJ1-1; D remains ambiguous. Germline V gene sequence: CDR1 MNHEY, CDR2 SVGAGI. Deletions cut 6 bases from V and 2 bases from J, with 10 bases between. This CDR3 is built from 13 residues. CDR3 residues: CASRVTVNTEAFF. The CDR3 DNA is TGTGCCAGCAGGGTCACGGTAAACACTGAAGCTTTCTTT.

This clone has just one count. The V call is TRBV7-2, the J call TRBJ2-7; tentative D call: TRBD2 (6 bases). Germline-derived CDR1 and CDR2 are SGHTA and FQGNSA. Trimming took 4 bases from V and 6 from J, leaving 13 bases between them. CDR3 length: 13 amino acids. The CDR3 is CASSSGRTGEQYF. The CDR3, as DNA: TGTGCCAGCAGCTCGGGGAGGACTGGCGAGCAGTACTTC.

To note about this clone: Other DNA sequences within the sample encode an identical CDR3. The gene calls are TRBV3-1 (or the pseudogene TRBV3-2) and TRBJ2-7; D possibly corresponds to TRBD2 (5 bases). In germline, CDR1 is LGHDT, CDR2 YNNKEL (reference sequence). V shed 4 bases and J shed 5 bases, with 18 bases lying between them. The CDR3 extends over 15 amino acids. Written as DNA, the CDR3 is TGTGCCAGCAGCCCGGGGTCGGTGGGAGTGGACGAGCAGTACTTC. Amino acids: CASSPGSVGVDEQYF.

The genes are TRBV25-1 and TRBJ1-1, with 9 bases aligning to TRBD1. The CDR3 is 17 residues long. Per germline, CDR1 MGHDK and CDR2 SYGVNS. V lost 4 bases and J lost 1; bases outside the gene matches: 10. For the CDR3, the DNA is TGTGCCAGCAGTGCTCCCCCAAGGGACAGGGCGAACACTGAAGCTTTCTTT. Translated: CASSAPPRDRANTEAFF.

The gene calls are TRBV5-4 and TRBJ1-3; tentative D call: TRBD1 (5 bases). The CDR3 loop spans 15 amino acids. Germline V gene data show CDR1 as SGHNT and CDR2 as YYREEE (reference sequence). V was clipped by 5 bases and J by 4 bases, with 16 bases between them. DNA for the CDR3: TGTGCCAGCAGAGACATCGGGGGGTCCGGAAACACCATATATTTT. It encodes CASRDIGGSGNTIYF.

This chain connects TRBV18 to TRBJ1-1, with D uncertain. Trimming took off 6 bases at V and 2 bases at J, with 16 bases between the two ends. Germline CDR1 and CDR2: KGHSH and LQKENI. The CDR3 consists of 15 residues. The CDR3 DNA follows: TGTGCCAGCTCTTCCGCCCCGGGGAAAAACACTGAAGCTTTCTTT. Protein: CASSSAPGKNTEAFF.

J is TRBJ1-3 and V is TRBV6-1; possibly TRBD1 for D (6 bases). This CDR3 spans 16 amino acids. V was trimmed by 4 bases and J by 4 bases, leaving 17 bases between them. CDR1 MNHNS and CDR2 SASEGT come from the germline V gene. DNA for the CDR3: TGTGCCAGCAGTGCCCCGGGGGGCCTGGGAGGAAACACCATATATTTT. The encoded protein is CASSAPGGLGGNTIYF.

This sequence joins TRBV6-6 and TRBJ2-2, with D unclear. The V gene lost 2 bases and the J gene lost 7 bases, with 11 bases spanning the gap. Germline V CDR1 and CDR2: MNHNY, SVGAGI (reference sequence). The CDR3 runs 14 residues. CDR3 nucleotides: TGTGCCAGCAGTTACGTCCCAGACGGCGGGGAGCTGTTTTTT. Its protein is CASSYVPDGGELFF.

This clone has only a few counts. The J gene is TRBJ2-4, the V gene TRBV11-3; 8 bases map to TRBD2. CDR1 is SGHNT, CDR2 YENEEA, per germline. The CDR3 spans 16 residues. V dropped 4 bases and J dropped 4; count of bases not matched to a gene: 9. CDR3 nucleotide sequence: TGTGCCAGCAGCTCAACCTCTAGCGGGCTAAAAAACATTCAGTACTTC. It encodes CASSSTSSGLKNIQYF.

The chain is built from TRBV29-1 and TRBJ1-1; D is uncertain. Germline V gene sequence: CDR1 SQVTM, CDR2 ANQGSEA. V lost 0 bases and J 1 base, leaving 9 bases between the germline ends. CDR3 length equals 14 residues. CDR3 residues: CSVEDLDWNTEAFF. The CDR3 nucleotides are TGCAGCGTTGAAGACCTTGATTGGAACACTGAAGCTTTCTTT.

The rearrangement uses TRBV24-1 and TRBJ1-5, with D perhaps TRBD1 (5 bases). V dropped 10 bases and J dropped 4 bases, with 13 bases sitting between them. Germline V gene lookup returns CDR1 KGHDR and CDR2 SFDVKD. The CDR3 spans 13 residues. Here the CDR3 DNA reads TGTGCCACTGCCGGGGCCGGTAATCAGCCCCAGCATTTT. This codes for CATAGAGNQPQHF.